Following are 10 T cell receptor beta chains from one sample sequenced in a study of Graves' ophthalmopathy and Graves' hyperthyroidism. TCR beta CDR3 amplification used RNA transcripts. An initial RT-PCR round employing HTBI primers preceded a second-round multiplex PCR. TCRdb processed the multiplex PCR reads anew with MiXCR; each CDR3 protein has one entry. The table shows about 700,000 distinct CDR3 sequences, with 35% to 50% occurring only once. Input material: peripheral blood. These receptors originate from an adult man with Graves' ophthalmopathy.

In this sample, this clonotype turned up a few times. The junction does not match germline at one end; this may be a read error. V is TRBV10-3 and J is TRBJ1-1; TRBD1 agrees at 8 bases. This CDR3 is 14 amino acids long. From germline, CDR1 is ENHRY and CDR2 SYGVKD. The CDR3 DNA reads as TGTGCCAGCAGTTACTGGTCAGGGGGCGACTCAGCTTTCTTT. Its protein product is CASSYWSGGDSAFF.

J is TRBJ2-2 and V is TRBV7-9; tentatively, D is TRBD1 or TRBD2 (5 bases each). The CDR3 contains 20 residues. Germline V CDR1 and CDR2: SEHNR, FQNEAQ (reference sequence). With 2 bases removed from V and 5 bases from J, the gap between germline ends came to 27 bases. The CDR3 here is CASSLSSATQTVRGTGELFF. DNA of the CDR3: TGTGCCAGCAGCTTATCATCGGCCACCCAGACAGTTCGAGGGACCGGGGAGCTGTTTTTT.

This clonotype has at least ten counts. V is TRBV7-9 and J is TRBJ1-2, with 9 bases fitting TRBD1. The J segment lost 8 bases and the V segment lost 0 bases, leaving 13 bases of the junction unmatched. CDR1 and CDR2 from the germline V gene are SEHNR and FQNEAQ (reference sequence). The CDR3 has 17 amino acids. The CDR3 region has the DNA TGTGCCAGCAGCTTAGCGGGACAGGGTCACGCGTTTGTGGGCTACACCTTC. Encoded protein: CASSLAGQGHAFVGYTF.

This clonotype was detected ten times or more. This chain uses TRBV4-3 with TRBJ1-2; 10 nucleotides match TRBD1. The germline V gene has CDR1 LGHNA and CDR2 YSLEER. Trimming cost V 4 bases and J 6 bases; bases outside gene matches: 2. CDR3 length equals 13 residues. Here the CDR3 DNA reads TGCGCCAGCAGCCGAGGACAGGGGGATGGCTACACCTTC. As protein: CASSRGQGDGYTF.

V and J are TRBV24-1 and TRBJ2-3; unclear D gene. The CDR3 length is 13 residues. CDR1 and CDR2 from the germline V gene are KGHDR and SFDVKD. V dropped 7 bases and J dropped 11 bases, with 18 bases sitting between them. The DNA for the CDR3 is TGTGCCACCAGCCCGACTTTTACAAGTATGCAGTATTTT. Encoded protein: CATSPTFTSMQYF.

Regarding this clonotype: The junction does not match germline at one end; this may be a read error. This sequence joins TRBV5-1 and TRBJ1-1; the match to TRBD1 covers 8 bases. The CDR3 is 13 amino acids. Germline CDR1 SGHRS, CDR2 YFSETQ. The CDR3 DNA reads as TGTGCCAGCTCATTCGACAGGGGTAGAGAAGCTTTCTTT. Protein: CASSFDRGREAFF.

The chain recombines TRBV25-1 with TRBJ2-5, with 9 bases identical to TRBD2. The trim removed 4 bases at V and 9 bases at J, leaving 9 bases unmatched. The CDR3 covers 14 residues. Germline V gene sequence: CDR1 MGHDK, CDR2 SYGVNS. The CDR3 reads CASSATSGTGAQYF. The CDR3 nucleotides read TGTGCCAGCAGTGCGACTAGCGGCACGGGGGCCCAGTACTTC.

The V gene is TRBV7-9, the J gene TRBJ2-7; the match to TRBD1 covers 11 bases. The V gene end was trimmed by 3 bases and the J gene end by 2 bases; junction bases not matched to a gene: 6. This CDR3 is 16 amino acids long. CDR1 and CDR2 from the germline V gene are SEHNR and FQNEAQ (reference sequence). CDR3 protein: CASSFGLDRGPYEQYF. The DNA of the CDR3 is TGTGCCAGCAGCTTTGGTCTGGACAGGGGGCCCTACGAGCAGTACTTC.

There are many counts of this clonotype. The chain carries TRBV27 and TRBJ1-2, with 7 bases fitting TRBD1. CDR1 is MNHEY, CDR2 SMNVEV, per germline (reference sequence). The CDR3 is 13 amino acids. V dropped 8 bases and J dropped 6; count of bases not matched to a gene: 9. The CDR3 is CASGGNRGDGYTF. CDR3 coding DNA: TGTGCCAGCGGGGGGAACAGGGGCGATGGCTACACCTTC.

The sample holds many counts of this clonotype. This rearrangement joins TRBV29-1 to TRBJ2-7; TRBD1 matches at 9 bases. Germline V lookup: CDR1 SQVTM, CDR2 ANQGSEA. This CDR3 is 14 amino acids long. V shed 6 bases and J 3 bases; nucleotides not matched to a gene: 9. CDR3 sequence reads: CSVRPGTGIYEQYF. CDR3 nucleotides: TGCAGCGTGCGACCCGGGACAGGGATCTACGAGCAGTACTTC.